These 11 T cell receptor beta chains originate from one sample sequenced in a study of blood T cell repertoires in COVID-19 (dated by TCRdb to 2018 to 2021). Library generation was performed with the immunoSEQ multiplex PCR assay. TCRdb stores this immuneACCESS table with in-frame sequences only. Part of the clones is absent; in the studies checked, under half of the shortfall reflects unresolved V genes, and no reason is known for the rest. The sample yields about 87,000 clones; about 85% were counted once. The ten most abundant clones make up approximately 2.3% of the sample. Source material: peripheral blood. These TCRs come from a woman between 65 and 79 years old with acute or convalescent COVID-19.

This clone was picked up one time. The chain has TRBV18 and TRBJ1-1; 9 bases are a match to TRBD1. CDR1 is KGHSH, CDR2 LQKENI, per germline. J was trimmed by 4 bases and V by 4 bases; bases with no gene match: 7. CDR3 size: 15 residues. The CDR3 sequence: CASSQGGTGSTEAFF. CDR3 sequence (DNA): TGTGCCAGCTCACAAGGGGGGACAGGGAGCACTGAAGCTTTCTTT. The full variable domain, with the rest looked up from reference TRBV18 and TRBJ1-1, is NAGVMQNPRHLVRRRGQEARLRCSPMKGHSHVYWYRQLPEEGLKFMVYLQKENIIDESGMPKERFSAEFPKEGPSILRIQQVVRGDSAAYFCASSQGGTGSTEAFFGQGTRLTVV.

The chain couples TRBV5-4 to TRBJ1-5; TRBD1 might be the D (6 bases). V was cut by 4 bases and J by 6 bases, with 11 bases left in between. The CDR3 is made up of 13 amino acids. Germline V gives CDR1 SGHNT, CDR2 YYREEE (reference sequence). The CDR3 DNA reads as TGTGCCAGCAGCGTGGACAGCCTTCAGCCCCAGCATTTT. Encoded protein: CASSVDSLQPQHF. The full variable domain, rest sourced from reference TRBV5-4 and TRBJ1-5, is ETGVTQSPTHLIKTRGQQVTLRCSSQSGHNTVSWYQQALGQGPQFIFQYYREEENGRGNFPPRFSGLQFPNYSSELNVNALELDDSALYLCASSVDSLQPQHFGDGTRLSIL.

V gene TRBV7-3 combines with J gene TRBJ2-1; 10 nucleotides align to TRBD2. Germline assignment: CDR1 SGHTA and CDR2 FQGTGA. The CDR3 has 15 amino acids. With V trimmed by 2 bases and J by 6 bases, 4 bases remained unmatched. The CDR3 protein is CASSLQRGGVNEQFF. The CDR3 nucleotides are TGTGCCAGCAGCTTACAGCGGGGGGGTGTCAATGAGCAGTTCTTC. The full variable domain, with the rest looked up from reference TRBV7-3 and TRBJ2-1, is GAGVSQTPSNKVTEKGKYVELRCDPISGHTALYWYRQSLGQGPEFLIYFQGTGAADDSGLPNDRFFAVRPEGSVSTLKIQRTERGDSAVYLCASSLQRGGVNEQFFGPGTRLTVL.

This clone was counted a single time. This chain connects TRBV6-5 to TRBJ1-1, with a possible D match to TRBD1 (6 bases). The germline CDR1 and CDR2 sequences are MNHEY and SVGAGI. V was trimmed by 6 bases and J by 7 bases, leaving 12 bases between them. This CDR3 spans 12 amino acids. The CDR3 region is CASRQGLGEAFF. DNA for the CDR3: TGTGCCAGCAGGCAGGGGTTGGGTGAAGCTTTCTTT.

V gene TRBV5-4 combines with J gene TRBJ1-2; possibly TRBD1 for D (5 bases). The CDR3 loop spans 14 amino acids. Trimming shortened V by 3 bases and J by 8 bases, and 17 bases separated the two germline ends. CDR1 is SGHNT, CDR2 YYREEE, per germline (reference sequence). The CDR3 nucleotides read TGTGCCAGCAGCTGGGGCGACATGCTCAAGGGCTACACCTTC. Residues: CASSWGDMLKGYTF.

The chain carries TRBV5-1 and TRBJ1-2; D is ambiguous. CDR3 length equals 15 residues. Germline CDR1 reads SGHRS; CDR2 reads YFSETQ. The V and J ends lost 0 bases and 6 bases respectively, with 15 bases between them. The CDR3 bases are TGCGCCAGCAGCTTGGCCTCAGGTTTTGATGATGGCTACACCTTC. Residues: CASSLASGFDDGYTF.

This clone was recorded a few times. The CDR3 sequence: CAWSWGGGSNQPQHF. CDR3 coding DNA: TGTGCCTGGAGTTGGGGAGGAGGGAGCAATCAGCCCCAGCATTTT. The gene calls are TRBV30 and TRBJ1-5; D is ambiguous. Germline CDR1 is GTSNPN and CDR2 is SVGIG (reference sequence). Trimming shortened V by 2 bases and J by 1 base, and 12 bases separated the two germline ends. This CDR3 contains 15 residues.

The chain couples TRBV11-2 to TRBJ1-1; D may be TRBD1 (6 bases). Deletions cut 6 bases from V and 2 bases from J, with 10 bases between. The CDR3 has 13 residues. Germline V lookup: CDR1 SGHAT, CDR2 FQNNGV. The CDR3 nucleotides read TGTGCCAGCAGTTGGACAGAAAACACTGAAGCTTTCTTT. Residues: CASSWTENTEAFF.

The chain couples TRBV6-5 to TRBJ1-5; D uncertain. CDR1 is MNHEY and CDR2 is SVGAGI in the germline V gene. This CDR3 region has 15 residues. With 3 bases removed from V and 1 base from J, the gap between germline ends came to 10 bases. CDR3 in amino acids: CASSYTGNSNQPQHF. The CDR3 DNA is TGTGCCAGCAGTTATACCGGGAACAGCAATCAGCCCCAGCATTTT.

The CDR3 nucleotides are TGTGCCAGCAGCCCCAGGGACTCCTTCGGGACCCAGTACTTC. This encodes CASSPRDSFGTQYF. This chain connects TRBV7-2 to TRBJ2-5; a weak D match, TRBD2 (6 bases). Trimming took 5 bases from V and 7 from J, leaving 17 bases between them. From germline, CDR1 is SGHTA and CDR2 FQGNSA. This CDR3 comprises 14 residues.

This chain connects TRBV29-1 to TRBJ1-5, with 8 bases fitting TRBD1. The CDR3 loop spans 14 amino acids. Germline CDR1 SQVTM, CDR2 ANQGSEA. The V gene end was trimmed by 4 bases and the J gene end by 4 bases; junction bases not matched to a gene: 6. The CDR3 DNA sequence: TGCAGCGTTGGGACAGGGACCCGGAATCAGCCCCAGCATTTT. It codes for CSVGTGTRNQPQHF.